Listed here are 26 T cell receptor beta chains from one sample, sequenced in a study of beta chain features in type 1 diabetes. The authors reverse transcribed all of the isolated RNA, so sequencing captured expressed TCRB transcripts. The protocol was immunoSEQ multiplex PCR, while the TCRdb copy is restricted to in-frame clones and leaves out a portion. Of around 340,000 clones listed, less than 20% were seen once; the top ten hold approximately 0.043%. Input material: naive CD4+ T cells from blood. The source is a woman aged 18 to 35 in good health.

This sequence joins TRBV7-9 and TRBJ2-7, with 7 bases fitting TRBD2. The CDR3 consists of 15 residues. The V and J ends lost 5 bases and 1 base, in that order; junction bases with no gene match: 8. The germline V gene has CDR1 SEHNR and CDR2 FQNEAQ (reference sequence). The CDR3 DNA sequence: TGTGCCAGCAGCCGGTGGGAGGGAGGGTCCTACGAGCAGTACTTC. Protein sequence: CASSRWEGGSYEQYF.

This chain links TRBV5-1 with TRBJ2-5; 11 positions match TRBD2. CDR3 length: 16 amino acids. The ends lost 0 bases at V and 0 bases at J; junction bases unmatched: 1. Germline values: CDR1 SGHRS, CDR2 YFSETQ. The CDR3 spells CASSLALAGDQETQYF. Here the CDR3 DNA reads TGCGCCAGCAGCTTGGCACTAGCGGGGGACCAAGAGACCCAGTACTTC.

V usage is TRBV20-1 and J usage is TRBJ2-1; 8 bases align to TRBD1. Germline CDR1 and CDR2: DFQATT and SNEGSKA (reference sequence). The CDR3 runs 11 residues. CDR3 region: CSGTGPNEQFF. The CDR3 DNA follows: TGCTCCGGGACAGGACCCAATGAGCAGTTCTTC.

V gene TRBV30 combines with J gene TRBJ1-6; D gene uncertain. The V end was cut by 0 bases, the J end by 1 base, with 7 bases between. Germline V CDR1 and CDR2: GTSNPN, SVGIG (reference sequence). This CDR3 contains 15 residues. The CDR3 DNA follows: TGTGCCTGGAGTGTAGGAGGGTCCTATAATTCACCCCTCCACTTT. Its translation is CAWSVGGSYNSPLHF.

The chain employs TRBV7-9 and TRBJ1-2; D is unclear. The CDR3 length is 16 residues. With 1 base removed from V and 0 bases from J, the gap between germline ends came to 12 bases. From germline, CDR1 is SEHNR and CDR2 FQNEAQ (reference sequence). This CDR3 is CASSLGGSVANYGYTF. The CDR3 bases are TGTGCCAGCAGCTTAGGAGGGTCCGTAGCTAACTATGGCTACACCTTC.

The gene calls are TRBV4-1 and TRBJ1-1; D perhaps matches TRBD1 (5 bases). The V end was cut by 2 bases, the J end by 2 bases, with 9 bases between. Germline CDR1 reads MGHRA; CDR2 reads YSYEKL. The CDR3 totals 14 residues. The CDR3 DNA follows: TGCGCCAGCAGCCAAACCGACAGAAACACTGAAGCTTTCTTT. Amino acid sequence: CASSQTDRNTEAFF.

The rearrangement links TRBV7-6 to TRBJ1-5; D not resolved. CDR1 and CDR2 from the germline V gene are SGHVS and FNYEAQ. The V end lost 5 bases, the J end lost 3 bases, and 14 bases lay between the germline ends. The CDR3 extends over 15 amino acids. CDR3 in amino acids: CASSRGPGYNQPQHF. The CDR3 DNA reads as TGTGCCAGCAGCCGTGGTCCGGGGTACAATCAGCCCCAGCATTTT.

In DNA, the CDR3 is TGTGCCAGCAGCTTGACGGGGATCCAAGAGACCCAGTACTTC. Protein product: CASSLTGIQETQYF. The chain couples TRBV7-3 to TRBJ2-5, with a tentative D call TRBD2 (5 bases). V was clipped by 3 bases and J by 1 base, with 9 bases between them. Germline assignment: CDR1 SGHTA and CDR2 FQGTGA. The length of the CDR3 is 14 residues.

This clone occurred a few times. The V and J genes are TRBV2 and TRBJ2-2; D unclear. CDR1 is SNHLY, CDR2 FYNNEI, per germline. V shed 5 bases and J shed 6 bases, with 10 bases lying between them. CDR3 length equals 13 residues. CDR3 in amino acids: CASSQEAPGELFF. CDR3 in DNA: TGTGCCAGCAGTCAAGAAGCCCCCGGGGAGCTGTTTTTT.

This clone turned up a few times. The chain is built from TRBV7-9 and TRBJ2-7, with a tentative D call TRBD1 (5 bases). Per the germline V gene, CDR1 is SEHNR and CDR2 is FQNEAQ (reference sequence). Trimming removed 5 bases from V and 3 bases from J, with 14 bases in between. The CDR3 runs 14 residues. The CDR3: CASSPRQRFYEQYF. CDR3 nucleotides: TGTGCCAGCAGCCCACGACAGAGATTCTACGAGCAGTACTTC.

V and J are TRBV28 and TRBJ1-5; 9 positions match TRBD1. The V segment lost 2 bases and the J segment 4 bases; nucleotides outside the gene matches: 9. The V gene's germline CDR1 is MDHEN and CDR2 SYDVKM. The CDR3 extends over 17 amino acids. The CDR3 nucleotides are TGTGCCAGCAGTTTAAGGACAGGGGCCCTGAGTAATCAGCCCCAGCATTTT. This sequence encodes CASSLRTGALSNQPQHF.

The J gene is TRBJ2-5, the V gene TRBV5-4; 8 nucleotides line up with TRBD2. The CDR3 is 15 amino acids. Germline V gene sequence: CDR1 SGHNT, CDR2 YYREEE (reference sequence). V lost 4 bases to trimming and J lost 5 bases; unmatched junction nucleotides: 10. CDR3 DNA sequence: TGTGCCAGCAGCCTACTCGGGGGGGCCGGGGAGACCCAGTACTTC. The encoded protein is CASSLLGGAGETQYF.

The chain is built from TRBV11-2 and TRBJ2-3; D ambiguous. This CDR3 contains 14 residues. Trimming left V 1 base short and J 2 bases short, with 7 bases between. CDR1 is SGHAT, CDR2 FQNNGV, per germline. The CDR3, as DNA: TGTGCCAGCAGCTTAGGGGCCACCACAGATACGCAGTATTTT. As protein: CASSLGATTDTQYF. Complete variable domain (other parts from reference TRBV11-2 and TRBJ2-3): EAGVAQSPRYKIIEKRQSVAFWCNPISGHATLYWYQQILGQGPKLLIQFQNNGVVDDSQLPKDRFSAERLKGVDSTLKIQPAKLEDSAVYLCASSLGATTDTQYFGPGTRLTVL.

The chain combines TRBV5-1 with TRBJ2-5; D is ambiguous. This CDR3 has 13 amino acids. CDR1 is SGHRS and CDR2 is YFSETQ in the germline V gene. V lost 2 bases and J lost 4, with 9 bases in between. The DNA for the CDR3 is TGCGCCAGCAGCTTAGGCTCAGGAGAGACCCAGTACTTC. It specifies CASSLGSGETQYF. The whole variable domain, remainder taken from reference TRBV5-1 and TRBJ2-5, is KAGVTQTPRYLIKTRGQQVTLSCSPISGHRSVSWYQQTPGQGLQFLFEYFSETQRNKGNFPGRFSGRQFSNSRSEMNVSTLELGDSALYLCASSLGSGETQYFGPGTRLLVL.

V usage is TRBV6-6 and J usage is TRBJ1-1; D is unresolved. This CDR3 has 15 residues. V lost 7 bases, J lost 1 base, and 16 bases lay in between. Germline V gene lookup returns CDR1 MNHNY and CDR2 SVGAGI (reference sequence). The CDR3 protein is CASNSMGQKNTEAFF. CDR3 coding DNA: TGTGCCAGCAATTCTATGGGCCAGAAGAACACTGAAGCTTTCTTT.

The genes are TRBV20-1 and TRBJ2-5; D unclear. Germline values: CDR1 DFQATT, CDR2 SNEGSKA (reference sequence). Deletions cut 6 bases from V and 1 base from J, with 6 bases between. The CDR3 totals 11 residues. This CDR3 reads CSAGGQETQYF. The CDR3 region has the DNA TGCAGTGCCGGCGGCCAAGAGACCCAGTACTTC.

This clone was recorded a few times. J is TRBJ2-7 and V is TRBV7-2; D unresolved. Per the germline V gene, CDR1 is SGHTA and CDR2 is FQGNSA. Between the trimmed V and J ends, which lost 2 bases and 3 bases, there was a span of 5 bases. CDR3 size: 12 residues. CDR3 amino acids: CASSLINYEQYF. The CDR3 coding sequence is TGTGCCAGCAGCTTAATCAACTACGAGCAGTACTTC.

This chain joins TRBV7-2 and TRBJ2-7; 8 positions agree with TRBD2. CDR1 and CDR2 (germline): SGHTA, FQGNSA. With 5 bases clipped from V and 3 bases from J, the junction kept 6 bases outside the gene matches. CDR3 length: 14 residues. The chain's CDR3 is CASSVLADLYEQYF. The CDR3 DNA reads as TGTGCCAGCAGCGTACTAGCGGACCTCTACGAGCAGTACTTC.

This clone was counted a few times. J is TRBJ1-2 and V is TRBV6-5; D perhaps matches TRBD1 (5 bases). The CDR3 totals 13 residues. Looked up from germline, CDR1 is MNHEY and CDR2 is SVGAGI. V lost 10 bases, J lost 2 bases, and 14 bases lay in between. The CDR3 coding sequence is TGTGCCACCGCGGTGGGGGGGAACTATGGCTACACCTTC. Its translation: CATAVGGNYGYTF.

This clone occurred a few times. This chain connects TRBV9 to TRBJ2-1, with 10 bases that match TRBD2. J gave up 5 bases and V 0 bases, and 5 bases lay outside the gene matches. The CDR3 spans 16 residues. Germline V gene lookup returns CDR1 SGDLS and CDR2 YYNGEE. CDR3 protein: CASSVGGLAWDNEQFF. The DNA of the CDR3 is TGTGCCAGCAGCGTAGGGGGACTAGCGTGGGACAATGAGCAGTTCTTC. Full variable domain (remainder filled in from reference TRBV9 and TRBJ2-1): DSGVTQTPKHLITATGQRVTLRCSPRSGDLSVYWYQQSLDQGLQFLIQYYNGEERAKGNILERFSAQQFPDLHSELNLSSLELGDSALYFCASSVGGLAWDNEQFFGPGTRLTVL.

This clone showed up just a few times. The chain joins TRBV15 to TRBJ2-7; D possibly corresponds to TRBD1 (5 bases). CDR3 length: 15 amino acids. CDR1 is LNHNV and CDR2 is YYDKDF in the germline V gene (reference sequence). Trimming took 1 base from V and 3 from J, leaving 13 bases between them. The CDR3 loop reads CATSRGAGSIYEQYF. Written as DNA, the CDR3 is TGTGCCACCAGCAGAGGGGCAGGGTCTATCTACGAGCAGTACTTC.

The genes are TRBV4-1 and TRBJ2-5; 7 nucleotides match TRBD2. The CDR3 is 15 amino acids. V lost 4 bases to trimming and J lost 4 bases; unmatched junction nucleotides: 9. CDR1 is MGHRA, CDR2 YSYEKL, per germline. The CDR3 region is CASSLGVRESETQYF. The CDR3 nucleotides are TGCGCCAGCAGCCTCGGAGTGCGGGAGTCAGAGACCCAGTACTTC.

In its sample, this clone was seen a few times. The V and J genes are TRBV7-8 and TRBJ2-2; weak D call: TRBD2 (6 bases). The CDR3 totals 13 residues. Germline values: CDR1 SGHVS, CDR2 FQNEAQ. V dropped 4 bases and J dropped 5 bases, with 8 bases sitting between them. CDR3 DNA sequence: TGTGCCAGCAGCTGGGGGGTGACCGGGGAGCTGTTTTTT. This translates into CASSWGVTGELFF.

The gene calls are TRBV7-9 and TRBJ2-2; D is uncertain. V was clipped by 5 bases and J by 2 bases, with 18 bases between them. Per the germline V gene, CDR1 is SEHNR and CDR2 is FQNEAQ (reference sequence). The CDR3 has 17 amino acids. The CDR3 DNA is TGTGCCAGCAGCACCCCAAGTTCGGTCCTTAACACCGGGGAGCTGTTTTTT. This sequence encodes CASSTPSSVLNTGELFF.

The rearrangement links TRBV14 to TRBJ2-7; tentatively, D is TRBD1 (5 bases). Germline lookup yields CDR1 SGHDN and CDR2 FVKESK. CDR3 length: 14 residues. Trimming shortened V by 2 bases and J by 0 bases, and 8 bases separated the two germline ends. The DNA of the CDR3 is TGTGCCAGCAGCCAACAGGGTCTCTCCTACGAGCAGTACTTC. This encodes CASSQQGLSYEQYF.

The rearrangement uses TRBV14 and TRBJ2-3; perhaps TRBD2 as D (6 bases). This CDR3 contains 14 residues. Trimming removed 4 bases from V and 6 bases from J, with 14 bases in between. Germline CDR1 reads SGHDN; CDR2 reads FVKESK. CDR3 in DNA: TGTGCCAGCAGCCGCCAGAGCAGCGGGGATACGCAGTATTTT. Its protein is CASSRQSSGDTQYF.